The subject of this entry is one TCR beta chain. No antigen is known for it. CDR1 GTSNPN and CDR2 SVGIG come from the germline V gene (reference sequence). The ends lost 4 bases at V and 9 bases at J; junction bases unmatched: 8. The CDR3 has 12 residues. The data stem from a study of T cell responses to AZD1222 COVID-19 vaccine. Notes on the study in general: Two AZD1222 doses significantly raised spike-specific TCR breadth and depth over controls. CD4 TCRs linked to vaccination spanned spike, dominating at 160-218 and 743-854.

Sequencing was performed with immunoSEQ multiplex PCR; in TCRdb, only in-frame clones are kept and a portion is missing. The data show roughly 150,000 clones, about 91% seen once. The rearrangement links TRBV30 to TRBJ1-1, with 7 bases lining up with TRBD1. This clonotype was sampled from an adult who received the AZD1222 COVID-19 vaccine. This specimen consisted of peripheral blood, obtained 28 days after the second AZD1222 dose. CDR3 protein: CAWTATRGQAFF. As DNA, the CDR3 is TGTGCCTGGACCGCGACGAGGGGGCAAGCTTTCTTT.